This T cell receptor (beta chain) was sequenced during a study of a mutant IDH1 vaccine in newly diagnosed glioma (dated by TCRdb to about 2021). Context from the whole study: Patients received eight vaccinations in weeks 1, 3, 5, 7, 11, 15, 19 and 23, corresponding to visits V03 through V10. Of the 32 patients who were treated, about 60% were male and approximately 40% were female, and the mean age was about 37 years. For exploratory analyses, longitudinal TCRB deep sequencing was carried out in about two dozen treated patients wherever samples were available. In the chemotherapy-containing groups, vaccination started alongside temozolomide cycles, whereas in patients who had radiotherapy alone it started 4-6 weeks after radiotherapy. Six visits were used for peripheral blood collection: V03 (baseline), V05, V07, V10, V12 and V13. Prior to enrollment, standard therapy consisting of radiotherapy alone, temozolomide alone, or radiochemotherapy with temozolomide had been administered to patients, with the combination being received by most patients. Results and caveats for the whole study, not just this receptor: It was noted by the authors that analyses of patient blood samples could not be reproduced owing to sample limitations. Immune responses induced by the vaccine were seen in more than 85% of patients across multiple MHC alleles. Selection of PBMC samples for TCRB deep sequencing was based on availability. No apparent relationship was observed between pseudoprogression and alterations in the top peripheral T cell clonotypes detected by TCRB sequencing.

This specimen's time point label, interpreted: week 11, during vaccination. Each vaccine dose, consisting of 300 ug of a 20-mer mutant IDH1 peptide in Montanide, was administered subcutaneously with topical imiquimod. Donors had newly diagnosed WHO grade 3 or 4 IDH1-mutant astrocytomas with loss of nuclear ATRX. The samples were drawn from NOA16, a multicentre, single-arm, open-label phase I trial in Germany that tested a mutant IDH1 peptide vaccine in humans for the first time. Genomic DNA for TCRB sequencing was extracted from EDTA blood using the DNeasy Blood and Tissue Kit. Library method: the immunoSEQ multiplex PCR assay. Following the manufacturer's protocol, the hsTCRB Kit was used to amplify rearranged TCR beta chain sequences. An Illumina MiSeq was used to sequence the TCRB libraries. On the authors' methods: The kit vendor's proprietary platform handled demultiplexing, trimming and gene mapping. TCRdb provides this immuneACCESS table in a form limited to in-frame rearrangements. Some clones are lacking; in checked studies, under half of them reflect an unresolved V gene, and why the rest are absent is not known. D and trimming were read from the DNA, whereas the V and J calls and clone size are those reported in that table. The sample has about 25,000 clones on record, about 78% of them singletons. More than 7.5% of the sample is in the top ten clones.

Concerning this clone: The clone's antigen remains unknown. Base qualities are not at hand, and no much larger clone is one base apart.

Spanning cysteine to phenylalanine, the CDR3 consists of 13 amino acids. The entry retains the CDR3 DNA only, 39 bases that are in frame from base 1. From the germline V gene, CDR1 is LGHNA and CDR2 is YSLEER. V drops 3 bases and J drops 5 bases, leaving 11 bases in between. The V gene is TRBV4-3 and the J gene is TRBJ2-7; the D gene cannot be resolved reliably. The source was PBMCs, collected from a glioma patient whose treatment included an IDH1 peptide vaccine. The clonotype comes from a woman between 18 and 30 years old with glioma. CDR3 region: CASSQLLGNEQYF. The nucleotide sequence is TGCGCCAGCAGCCAGCTCCTAGGAAACGAGCAGTACTTC.